The TCR beta chain under discussion was sequenced for a study of cytomegalovirus exposure and HLA in healthy donors. Comments on this clone: The antigen remains unidentified.

PCR employed 60 Vbeta and 13 Jbeta primers. Using immunoSEQ multiplex PCR, the repertoire was profiled, and TCRdb retains in-frame clones only, with some absent. The repertoire consists of approximately 150,000 clones, with roughly 79% occurring once and the leading ten covering about 13%. The CDR3 is 12 residues long. J was trimmed by 8 bases and V by 5 bases; bases with no gene match: 4. Germline-derived CDR1 and CDR2 are MNHEY and SVGAGI. General study findings and limits: For most TCR beta V segments, an earlier analysis put the productive rate at about 90% or about 30% of the time.

The TCR was taken from a woman aged 45-65 years in good health and CMV-seronegative. Sequenced input: PBMCs. The V call is TRBV6-5, the J call TRBJ1-2; TRBD1 matches 8 bases. The chain's CDR3 is CASSPGQGGYTF. In DNA, the CDR3 is TGTGCCAGCAGTCCCGGACAGGGCGGCTACACCTTC.